This T cell receptor beta chain stems from a study of vaccination and CD4 T cells after COVID-19 (dated by TCRdb to between 2021 and 2022). Looking at the study overall: Convalescent patients had a positive SARS-CoV-2 result on nasal swab PCR, and of these patients, under ten had mild disease and one had severe disease. In the convalescent cohort there were six males and four females, among whom were two Hispanic individuals, seven Caucasians, two Asians and one multiracial person. Participants received two doses of either the Pfizer-BioNTech BNT162b2 vaccine (n=8) or the Moderna mRNA-1273 vaccine (n=2). Post-COVID blood samples from convalescent patients were collected a median of about 100 days after diagnosis, with a range of roughly 30 to 161 days. Post-vaccine blood samples were collected a median of approximately 77 days after the second vaccine dose, ranging from about 13 to 241 days. Culture stimuli were overlapping spike peptide pools from SARS-CoV-2 and from the common cold coronaviruses HCoV-NL63, HCoV-OC43 and HCoV-229E. Control cultures received a CEFX viral epitope pool as the positive control, an HIV-1 Nef peptide pool as the negative control, or no peptide. In 10 COVID-19 convalescent patients and a few infection-naive healthy vaccine recipients, the spike-specific CD4+ TCR repertoire before mRNA vaccination was compared with the repertoire after mRNA vaccination.

A note on this clonotype: What antigen it recognizes has not been identified. Germline is not matched at one junction end, which may reflect a read error.

The CDR3 contains 15 residues, cysteine and phenylalanine counted. Of all the DNA, just the CDR3 is kept, 45 bases in frame from base 1. Based on the germline V gene (reference sequence), the CDR1 and CDR2 sequences are GTSNPN and SVGIG. The library was made by PCR. At the Johns Hopkins FTIC core, DNA from the cultured CD4+ T cells underwent TCR sequencing with the Oncomine TCR Beta short-read assay. The QIAamp micro DNA kit was used to extract genomic DNA from the cultured CD4+ T cells. The Oncomine TCR Beta libraries from cultured CD4+ T cells were pooled using unique dual indexes and then sequenced on an Illumina iSeq 100. On the authors' methods: Non-productive sequences were filtered out, and CDR3s that did not start with C, did not end with F or W, or were shorter than 7 amino acids were discarded. The MANAFEST web application was used to identify antigen-specific clonotypes by comparing peptide-stimulated wells against reference wells and other culture wells. For a clone to be called positive, the clone needed an FDR below 0.05, an odds ratio above 5, and a productive frequency above 0.1% in at least two of three replicate wells. A clonotype was classed as cross-reactive if the clonotype showed significant expansion both in SARS-CoV-2 spike wells and in at least one common cold coronavirus spike condition. Using R version 3.6.1, CDR3 homology was evaluated through Levenshtein distances (stringdist) along with unrooted phylogenetic trees (ape). TCRdb itself trimmed the public reads at Q25 with fastp, ran MiXCR and retained productive beta chains. All rows with the same CDR3 protein become a single entry with the most common DNA and genes. In this record, the V and J calls reflect TCRdb's handling and not the investigators' own analysis. The table for this sample lists around 8,400 distinct CDR3 sequences; roughly 57% of them were counted only once. 35% to 45% of the sample is in the top ten clones.

General study outcomes and caveats: An increase in the median number of SARS-CoV-2-reactive clonotypes from 21 after infection to 35 to 40 after vaccination was observed, but the change was not found to be significant. In convalescent patients, nearly all vaccine-specific clones (304 of 307) were found to be mono-reactive for SARS-CoV-2 spike rather than cross-reactive with common cold coronaviruses. In convalescent patients, a median approximately 83% of post-vaccine SARS-CoV-2-reactive clones were detected only after vaccination, and vaccine-specific priming was suggested by this finding. The study included relatively few convalescent patients and did not analyze early timepoints after natural infection.

Per the publication, the treatment or condition label means: roughly 11-day PBMC culture with coronavirus spike peptide pools or control peptides (ViraFEST assay). The ViraFEST assay was used in the study, in which antigen-specific T cells were expanded with peptide pools and expanded clonotypes were subsequently identified by TCR sequencing. The convalescent patients' positive SARS-CoV-2 PCR tests were from March to December 2020, which was before the Alpha, Beta and Delta variants emerged in the United States. Each well held around 2 million PBMCs cultured in IMDM containing roughly 5% human AB serum and around 10 IU/ml IL-2, with roughly 9.2 ug/ml peptide pools added. Half of the culture medium was replaced with fresh IL-2-containing medium on days 3 and 7. After 9 to 11 days of culture, CD4+ T cells were isolated by negative selection with the EasySep CD4+ T cell isolation kit. PBMCs were separated from whole blood using Ficoll-Paque Plus gradient centrifugation and then either used fresh or cryopreserved at -140C. In general, triplicate wells were set up for every culture condition.

The rearrangement joined TRBV30 to TRBJ1-1; TRBD1 might be the D gene, on 5 matching bases. The sequence was obtained from a human donor who had recovered from COVID-19. The specimen was CD4+ T cells from blood, cultured in vitro. The CDR3 protein is CAWSKQGSMKTEAFF. The DNA sequence is given as TGTGCCTGGAGTAAGCAGGGAAGTATGAAAACTGAAGCTTTCTTT. When the CDR3 is completed using the reference TRBV30 and TRBJ1-1 genes on either side, the full variable domain is SQTIHQWPATLVQPVGSPLSLECTVEGTSNPNLYWYRQAAGRGLQLLFYSVGIGQISSEVPQNLSASRPQDRQFILSSKKLLLSDSGFYLCAWSKQGSMKTEAFFGQGTRLTVV.